Here is one TCR beta chain with its context. Its antigen remains undetermined. No clone much larger than this one lies a single base away; base qualities are absent. Using the deep immunoSEQ assay, TCR CDR3 regions were amplified from genomic DNA by multiplex PCR. Extracted genomic DNA from each cell subset was spread evenly across all wells of several immunoSEQ 96-well plates, with each plate serving as a replicate. For sorted subsets, approximately 190 ng of genomic DNA, equivalent to around 29,000 T cell genomes, went into each replicate PCR. Purified libraries were quantified with a Qubit 3.0 fluorometer, sized on a Bioanalyzer 2100, and re-quantified with the KAPA Library Quantification kit. Every immunoSEQ 96-well plate was sequenced on a dedicated single-read 150-cycle Illumina NextSeq 550 flow cell. Processing in the source paper ran as follows. Because the immunoSEQ output held only junctional sequences and lacked quality scores, the filtering could not match the filtering applied to full-length reads. To assign V/J genes and CDR3, sequences were annotated against IMGT germline references using PyIR, a Python wrapper for IgBLAST v1.9. Reads were removed for weak V/J assignments (E-value above 1e-6), missing CDR3, stop codons, out-of-frame junctions, or ambiguous translated residues. V3J clonotypes were defined as sequences sharing the same inferred V gene, J gene, and CDR3 amino acid sequence. Percentage overlap between repertoires was computed as shared unique clonotypes divided by the size of the smaller repertoire. RTK rarefaction, the Chao1 estimator, and Recon v2.1 estimates of unobserved clonotypes were used to assess repertoire richness. OLGA was used to compute generation probabilities for all TCRbeta clonotypes that the gDNA method yielded from a handful of donors. The table comes from immuneACCESS by way of TCRdb, which keeps in-frame sequences with V and J called. Part of the clones is missing from these tables; in studies checked, under half for an unresolved V gene and the rest for unknown reasons. That table gives V, J and clone size, and the DNA gave D and trimming. The sample table contains about 1 million clones; only one count was recorded for about 74% of them. The ten largest clones take up over 1.3% of the sample.

These data come from a study of shared clonotypes between healthy human individuals (dated by TCRdb to about 2020). Some background on the complete study: A few men and a couple of women, aged 18 to 49 years, made up the cohort. Per donor, three plates each were used for CD4 naive and CD4 memory, two for CD8 naive, and one for CD8 memory. To estimate repertoire size and how much clonotypes are shared between individuals, the study performed deep sequencing of blood TCR repertoires from about 5 healthy adults. Libraries were prepared and TCR repertoires were sequenced by different laboratories using diverse techniques, in order to increase sequencing depth and limit assay-specific biases. Each donor's leukapheresis produced roughly between roughly 0.85 and 9.5 billion PBMCs.

The study at large found these results: Across a handful of donors, roughly 5.1% of naive CD4, roughly 3.5% of naive CD8, around 2.1% of memory CD4, and 0.4% of memory CD8 clonotypes were shared. Rarefaction of sorted-subset datasets indicated incomplete sequencing despite the large sequencing depth. Naive subsets generally had larger estimated clonotype richness than memory subsets. Compared with non-shared clonotypes, the clonotypes found in all four sorted-subset donors had higher generation probabilities. Pairwise subsampling led to the expectation that sequencing depth would affect the degree of clonotype sharing among donors. Sampling was restricted to blood, and TCR repertoires in tissue are likely to differ from TCR repertoires in blood. Because the study included only a small number of donors, the genetic and exposure-history diversity represented was limited.

The donors were healthy, HIV-negative adults who had no recently reported acute infections or vaccinations. All donors were Caucasian adults living in Nashville, Tennessee, USA. CD4+ T cells were enriched by magnetic negative selection; naive cells were then positively selected on CD45RA, and the negative fraction formed the memory subset. Blood was collected by leukapheresis, and PBMCs were isolated by Ficoll-Histopaque density gradient centrifugation and then cryopreserved in liquid nitrogen vapor phase. Analytical flow cytometry was used to check the purity and quantity of each magnetically sorted T cell population. Genomic DNA was isolated from each sorted fraction and quantified by UV absorbance on a Nanodrop 2000c. This clonotype was sampled from a man younger than 30 in good health. The sample was memory CD4+ T cells sorted from blood. This sample's cell subset or site label indicates: CD45RA-negative fraction.

The CDR3 reads CASSSGRITNTEAFF. The sequence in DNA is TGCGCCAGCAGCTCCGGCAGGATCACGAACACTGAAGCTTTCTTT. Recombination linked TRBV5-1 to TRBJ1-1, with the D gene uncertain. Measured from the cysteine to the phenylalanine, the CDR3 is 15 residues long. Just the 45-base CDR3 DNA is kept, in frame starting at base 1. Trimming takes 3 bases from V and 1 base from J, and the germline ends sit 13 bases apart. Via the germline V gene, CDR1 is SGHRS and CDR2 YFSETQ.